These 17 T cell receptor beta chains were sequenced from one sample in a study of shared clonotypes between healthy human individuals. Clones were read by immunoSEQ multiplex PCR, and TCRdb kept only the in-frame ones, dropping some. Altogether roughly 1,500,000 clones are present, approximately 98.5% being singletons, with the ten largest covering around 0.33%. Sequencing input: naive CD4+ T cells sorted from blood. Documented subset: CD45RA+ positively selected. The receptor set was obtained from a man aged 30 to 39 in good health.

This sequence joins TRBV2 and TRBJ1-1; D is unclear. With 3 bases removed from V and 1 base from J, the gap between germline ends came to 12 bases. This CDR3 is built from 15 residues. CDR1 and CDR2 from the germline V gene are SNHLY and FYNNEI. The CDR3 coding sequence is TGTGCCAGCAGTGACTTCGGGAGAGGGAACACTGAAGCTTTCTTT. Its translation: CASSDFGRGNTEAFF.

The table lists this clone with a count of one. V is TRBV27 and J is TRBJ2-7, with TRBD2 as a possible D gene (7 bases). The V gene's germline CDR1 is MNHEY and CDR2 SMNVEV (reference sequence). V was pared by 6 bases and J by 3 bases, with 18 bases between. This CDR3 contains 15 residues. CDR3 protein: CASRNPGGGSYEQYF. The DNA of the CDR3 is TGTGCCAGCAGGAACCCTGGGGGCGGGAGCTACGAGCAGTACTTC.

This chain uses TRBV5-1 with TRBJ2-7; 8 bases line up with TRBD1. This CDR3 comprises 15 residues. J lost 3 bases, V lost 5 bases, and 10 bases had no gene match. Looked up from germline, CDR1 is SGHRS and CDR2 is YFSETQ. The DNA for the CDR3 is TGCGCCAGCAGACAACCGGGACAGGCCCTCTACGAGCAGTACTTC. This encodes CASRQPGQALYEQYF.

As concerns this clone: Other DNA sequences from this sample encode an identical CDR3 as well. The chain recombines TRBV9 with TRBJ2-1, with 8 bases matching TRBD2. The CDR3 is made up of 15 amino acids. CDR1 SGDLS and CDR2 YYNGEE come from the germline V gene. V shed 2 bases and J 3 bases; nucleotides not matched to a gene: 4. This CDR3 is CASSVDSGSYNEQFF. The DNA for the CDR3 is TGTGCCAGCAGCGTTGACAGCGGGAGCTACAATGAGCAGTTCTTC.

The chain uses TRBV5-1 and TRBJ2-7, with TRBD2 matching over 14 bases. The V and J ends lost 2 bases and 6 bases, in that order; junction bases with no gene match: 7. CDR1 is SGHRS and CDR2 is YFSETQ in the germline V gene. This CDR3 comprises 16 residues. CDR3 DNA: TGCGCCAGCAGCTTAGAAACTGGACTAGCGGGAGGCGAGCAGTACTTC. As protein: CASSLETGLAGGEQYF.

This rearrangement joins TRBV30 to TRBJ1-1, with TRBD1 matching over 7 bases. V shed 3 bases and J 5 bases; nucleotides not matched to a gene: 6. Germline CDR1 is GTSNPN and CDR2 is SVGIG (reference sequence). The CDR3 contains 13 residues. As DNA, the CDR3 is TGTGCCTGGAGCCAAGGGGGCTGGACTGAAGCTTTCTTT. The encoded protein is CAWSQGGWTEAFF.

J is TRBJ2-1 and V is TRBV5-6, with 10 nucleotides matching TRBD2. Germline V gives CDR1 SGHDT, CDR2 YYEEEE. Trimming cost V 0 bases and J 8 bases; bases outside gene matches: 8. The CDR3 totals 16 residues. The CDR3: CASSLAGTSVVDEQFF. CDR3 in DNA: TGTGCCAGCAGCTTGGCCGGGACTAGCGTAGTCGATGAGCAGTTCTTC.

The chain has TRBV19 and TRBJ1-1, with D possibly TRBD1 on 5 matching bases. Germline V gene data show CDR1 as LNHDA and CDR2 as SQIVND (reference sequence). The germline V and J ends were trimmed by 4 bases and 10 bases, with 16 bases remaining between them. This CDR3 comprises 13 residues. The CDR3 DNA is TGTGCCAGTAGTAATCGGGGGATTATTGGAGCTTTCTTT. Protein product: CASSNRGIIGAFF.

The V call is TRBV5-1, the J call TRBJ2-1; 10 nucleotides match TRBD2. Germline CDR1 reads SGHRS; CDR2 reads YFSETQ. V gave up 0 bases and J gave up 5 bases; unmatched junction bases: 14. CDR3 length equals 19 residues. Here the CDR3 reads CASSLAGSASGRINNEQFF. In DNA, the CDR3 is TGCGCCAGCAGCTTGGCCGGTTCGGCTAGCGGGAGAATTAACAATGAGCAGTTCTTC. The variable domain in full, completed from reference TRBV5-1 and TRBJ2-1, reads KAGVTQTPRYLIKTRGQQVTLSCSPISGHRSVSWYQQTPGQGLQFLFEYFSETQRNKGNFPGRFSGRQFSNSRSEMNVSTLELGDSALYLCASSLAGSASGRINNEQFFGPGTRLTVL.

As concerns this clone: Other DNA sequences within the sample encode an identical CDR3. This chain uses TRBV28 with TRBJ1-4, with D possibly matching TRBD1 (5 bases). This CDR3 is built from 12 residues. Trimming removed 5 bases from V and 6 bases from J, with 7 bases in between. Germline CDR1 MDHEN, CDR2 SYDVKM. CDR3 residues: CASSGGYEKLFF. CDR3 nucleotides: TGTGCCAGCAGTGGGGGATATGAAAAACTGTTTTTT.

The CDR3 DNA is TGTGCCAGCAGACGAGAGCCACCAGCTGATCAGCCCCAGCATTTT. Translated: CASRREPPADQPQHF. The gene calls are TRBV6-5 and TRBJ1-5; D is ambiguous. The V and J ends lost 6 bases and 5 bases respectively, with 17 bases between them. The germline CDR1 and CDR2 sequences are MNHEY and SVGAGI. This CDR3 contains 15 residues.

CDR3 amino acids: CASSQVSSGSETQYF. CDR3 DNA sequence: TGCGCCAGCAGCCAAGTGTCTAGCGGGAGTGAGACCCAGTACTTC. This chain uses TRBV4-1 with TRBJ2-5, with 10 bases fitting TRBD2. V lost 1 base and J lost 5; bases outside the gene matches: 4. The germline CDR1 and CDR2 sequences are MGHRA and YSYEKL. The length of the CDR3 is 15 residues.

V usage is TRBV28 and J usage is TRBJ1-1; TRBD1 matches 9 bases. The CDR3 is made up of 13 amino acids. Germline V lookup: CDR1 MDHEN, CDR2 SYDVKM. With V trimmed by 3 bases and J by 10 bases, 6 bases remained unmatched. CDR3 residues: CASSFLLGQGAFF. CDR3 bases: TGTGCCAGCAGTTTTTTACTGGGACAGGGAGCTTTCTTT.

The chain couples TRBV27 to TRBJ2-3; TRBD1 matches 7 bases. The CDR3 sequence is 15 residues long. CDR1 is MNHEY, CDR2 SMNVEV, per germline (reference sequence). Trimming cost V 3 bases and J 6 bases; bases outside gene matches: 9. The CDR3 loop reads CASSFDRASGDTQYF. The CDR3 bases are TGTGCCAGCAGTTTTGACAGGGCGAGTGGGGATACGCAGTATTTT.

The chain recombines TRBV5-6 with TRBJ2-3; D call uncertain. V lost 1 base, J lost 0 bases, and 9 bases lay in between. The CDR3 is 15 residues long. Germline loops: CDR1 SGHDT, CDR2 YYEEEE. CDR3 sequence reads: CASSLRRFSTDTQYF. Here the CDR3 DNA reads TGTGCCAGCAGCTTGAGGCGGTTTAGCACAGATACGCAGTATTTT.

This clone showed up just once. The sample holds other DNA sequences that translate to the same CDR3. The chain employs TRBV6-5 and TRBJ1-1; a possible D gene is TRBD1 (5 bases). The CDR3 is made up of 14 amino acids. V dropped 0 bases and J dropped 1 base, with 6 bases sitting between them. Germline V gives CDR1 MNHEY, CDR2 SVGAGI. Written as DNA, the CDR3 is TGTGCCAGCAGTTACTCGGGACGGAACACTGAAGCTTTCTTT. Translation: CASSYSGRNTEAFF.

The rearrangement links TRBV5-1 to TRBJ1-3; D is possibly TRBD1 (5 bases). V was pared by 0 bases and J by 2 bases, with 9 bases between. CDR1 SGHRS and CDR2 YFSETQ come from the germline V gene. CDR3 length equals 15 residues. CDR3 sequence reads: CASSLDARAGNTIYF. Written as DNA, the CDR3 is TGCGCCAGCAGCTTGGACGCCAGGGCTGGAAACACCATATATTTT. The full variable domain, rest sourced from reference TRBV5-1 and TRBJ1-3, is KAGVTQTPRYLIKTRGQQVTLSCSPISGHRSVSWYQQTPGQGLQFLFEYFSETQRNKGNFPGRFSGRQFSNSRSEMNVSTLELGDSALYLCASSLDARAGNTIYFGEGSWLTVV.